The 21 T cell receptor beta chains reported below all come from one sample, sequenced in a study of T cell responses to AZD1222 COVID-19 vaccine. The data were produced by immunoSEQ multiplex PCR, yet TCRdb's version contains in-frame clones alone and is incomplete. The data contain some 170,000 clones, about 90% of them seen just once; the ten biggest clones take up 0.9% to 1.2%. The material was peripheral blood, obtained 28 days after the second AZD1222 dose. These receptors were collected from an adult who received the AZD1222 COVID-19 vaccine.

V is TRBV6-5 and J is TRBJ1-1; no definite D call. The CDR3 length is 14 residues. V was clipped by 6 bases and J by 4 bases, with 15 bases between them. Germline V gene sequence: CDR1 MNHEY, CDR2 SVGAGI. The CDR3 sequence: CASRPNTRFTEAFF. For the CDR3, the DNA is TGTGCCAGCAGGCCTAATACCAGATTCACTGAAGCTTTCTTT.

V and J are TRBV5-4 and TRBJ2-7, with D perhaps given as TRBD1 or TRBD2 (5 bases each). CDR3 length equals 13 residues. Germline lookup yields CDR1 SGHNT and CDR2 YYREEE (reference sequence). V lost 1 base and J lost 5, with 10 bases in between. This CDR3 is CASSLRGRDEQYF. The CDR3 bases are TGTGCCAGCAGCTTGCGGGGCCGCGACGAGCAGTACTTC.

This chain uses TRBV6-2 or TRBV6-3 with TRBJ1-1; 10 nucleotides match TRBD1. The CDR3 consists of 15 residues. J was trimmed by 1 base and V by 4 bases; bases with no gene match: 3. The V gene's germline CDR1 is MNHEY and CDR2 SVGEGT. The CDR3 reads CASSWDRGGNTEAFF. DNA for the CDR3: TGTGCCAGCAGTTGGGACAGGGGAGGGAACACTGAAGCTTTCTTT.

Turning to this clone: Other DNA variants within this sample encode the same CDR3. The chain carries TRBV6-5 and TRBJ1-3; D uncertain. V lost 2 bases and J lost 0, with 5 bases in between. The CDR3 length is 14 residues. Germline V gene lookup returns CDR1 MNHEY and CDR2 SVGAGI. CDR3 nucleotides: TGTGCCAGCAGTTACCTTGGCTCTGGAAACACCATATATTTT. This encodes CASSYLGSGNTIYF.

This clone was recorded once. This CDR3 is CASSPDRGSPEQYF. CDR3 nucleotide sequence: TGTGCCAGCTCACCGGACAGGGGAAGCCCCGAGCAGTACTTC. The V gene is TRBV18, the J gene TRBJ2-7, with 9 bases lining up with TRBD1. The germline gives CDR1 KGHSH, CDR2 LQKENI. The CDR3 contains 14 residues. The V gene end was trimmed by 3 bases and the J gene end by 6 bases; junction bases not matched to a gene: 6.

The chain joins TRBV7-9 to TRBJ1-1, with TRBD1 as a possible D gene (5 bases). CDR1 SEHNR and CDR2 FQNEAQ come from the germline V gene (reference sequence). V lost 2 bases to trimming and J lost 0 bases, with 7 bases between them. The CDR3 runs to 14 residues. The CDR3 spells CASSLSGMNTEAFF. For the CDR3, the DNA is TGTGCCAGCAGCTTATCAGGGATGAACACTGAAGCTTTCTTT.

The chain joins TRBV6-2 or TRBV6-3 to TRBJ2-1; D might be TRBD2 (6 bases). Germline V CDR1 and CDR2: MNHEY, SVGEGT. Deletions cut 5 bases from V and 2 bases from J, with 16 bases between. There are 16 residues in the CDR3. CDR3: CASSQSGTLPYNEQFF. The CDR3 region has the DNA TGTGCCAGCAGTCAATCCGGGACTCTCCCCTACAATGAGCAGTTCTTC.

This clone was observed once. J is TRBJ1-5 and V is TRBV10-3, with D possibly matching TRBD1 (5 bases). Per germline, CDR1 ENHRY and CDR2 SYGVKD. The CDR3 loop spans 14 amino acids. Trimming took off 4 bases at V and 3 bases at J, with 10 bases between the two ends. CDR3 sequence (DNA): TGTGCCATCAGTGTGGGGGTACACAATCAGCCCCAGCATTTT. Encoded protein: CAISVGVHNQPQHF.

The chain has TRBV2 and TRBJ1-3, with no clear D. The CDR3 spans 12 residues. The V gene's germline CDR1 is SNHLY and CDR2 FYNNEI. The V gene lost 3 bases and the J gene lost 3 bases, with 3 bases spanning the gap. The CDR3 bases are TGTGCCAGCAGTGACGATGGAAACACCATATATTTT. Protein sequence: CASSDDGNTIYF.

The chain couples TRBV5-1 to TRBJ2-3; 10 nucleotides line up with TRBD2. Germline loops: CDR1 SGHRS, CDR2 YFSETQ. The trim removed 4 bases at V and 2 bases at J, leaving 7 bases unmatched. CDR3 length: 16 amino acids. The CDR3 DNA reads TGCGCCAGCAGCCTAGGGACTAGCGCCTACACAGATACGCAGTATTTT. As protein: CASSLGTSAYTDTQYF.

CDR3 coding DNA: TGTGCCAGCAGTCCGGGACTAGCGGGGTACCAAGAGACCCAGTACTTC. It translates to CASSPGLAGYQETQYF. The chain couples TRBV6-2 or TRBV6-3 to TRBJ2-5; TRBD2 matches 13 bases. The CDR3 has 16 amino acids. CDR1 and CDR2 from the germline V gene are MNHEY and SVGEGT. V lost 5 bases to trimming and J lost 0 bases; unmatched junction nucleotides: 3.

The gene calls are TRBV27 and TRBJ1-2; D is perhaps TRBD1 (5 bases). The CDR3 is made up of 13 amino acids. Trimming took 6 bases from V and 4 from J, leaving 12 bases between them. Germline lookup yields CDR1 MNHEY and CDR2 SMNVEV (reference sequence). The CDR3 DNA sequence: TGTGCCAGCAGCCGGGACGCAAGCTATGGCTACACCTTC. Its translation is CASSRDASYGYTF.

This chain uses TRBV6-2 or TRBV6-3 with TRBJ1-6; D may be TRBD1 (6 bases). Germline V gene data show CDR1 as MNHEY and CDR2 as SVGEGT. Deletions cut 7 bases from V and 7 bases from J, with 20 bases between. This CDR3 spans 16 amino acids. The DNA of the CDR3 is TGTGCCAGCACTTCCTCGGACAGTCGAGGGAATTCACCCCTCCACTTT. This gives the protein CASTSSDSRGNSPLHF.

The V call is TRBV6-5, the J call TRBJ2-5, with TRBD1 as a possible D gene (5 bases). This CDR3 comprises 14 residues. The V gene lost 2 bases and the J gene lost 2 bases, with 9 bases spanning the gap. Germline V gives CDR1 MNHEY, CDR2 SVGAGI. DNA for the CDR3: TGTGCCAGCAGTTACAGTTACAGGCAAGAGACCCAGTACTTC. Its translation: CASSYSYRQETQYF.

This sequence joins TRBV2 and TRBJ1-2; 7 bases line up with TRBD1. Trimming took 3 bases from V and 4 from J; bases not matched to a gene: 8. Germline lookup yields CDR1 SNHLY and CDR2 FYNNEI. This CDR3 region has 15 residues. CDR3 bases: TGTGCCAGCAGTGAGAGAACAGGGGCGGCCTATGGCTACACCTTC. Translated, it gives CASSERTGAAYGYTF.

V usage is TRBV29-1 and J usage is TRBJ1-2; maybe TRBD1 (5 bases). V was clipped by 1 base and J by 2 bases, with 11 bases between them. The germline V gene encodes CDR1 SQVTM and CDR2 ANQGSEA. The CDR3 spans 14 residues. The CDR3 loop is CSVEGRQTNYGYTF. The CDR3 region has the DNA TGCAGCGTTGAAGGGCGACAGACCAACTATGGCTACACCTTC.

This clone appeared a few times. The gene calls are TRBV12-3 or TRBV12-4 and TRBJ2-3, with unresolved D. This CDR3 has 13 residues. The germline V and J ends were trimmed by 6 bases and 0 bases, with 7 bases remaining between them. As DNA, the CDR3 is TGTGCCAGCAGGACATCTAGCACAGATACGCAGTATTTT. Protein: CASRTSSTDTQYF.

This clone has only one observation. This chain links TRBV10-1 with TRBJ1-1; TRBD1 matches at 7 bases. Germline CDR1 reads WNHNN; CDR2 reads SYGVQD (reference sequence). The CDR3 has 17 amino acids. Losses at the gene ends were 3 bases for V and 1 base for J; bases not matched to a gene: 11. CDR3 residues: CASSDSHPTGKNTEAFF. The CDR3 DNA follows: TGCGCCAGCAGTGACTCCCACCCGACAGGGAAGAACACTGAAGCTTTCTTT.

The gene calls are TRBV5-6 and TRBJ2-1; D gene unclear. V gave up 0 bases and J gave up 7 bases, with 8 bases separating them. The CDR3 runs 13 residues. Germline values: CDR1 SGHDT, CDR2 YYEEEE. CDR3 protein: CASSLAGSNEQFF. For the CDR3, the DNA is TGTGCCAGCAGCTTGGCCGGGTCTAATGAGCAGTTCTTC.

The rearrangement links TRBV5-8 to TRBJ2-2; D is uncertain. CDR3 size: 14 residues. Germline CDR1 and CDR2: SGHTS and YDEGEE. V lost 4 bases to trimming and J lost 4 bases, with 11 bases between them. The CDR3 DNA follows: TGTGCCAGCAGCCCCGGGTTCGGCACCGGGGAGCTGTTTTTT. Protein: CASSPGFGTGELFF. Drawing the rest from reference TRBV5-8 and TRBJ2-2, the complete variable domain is EAGVTQSPTHLIKTRGQQATLRCSPISGHTSVYWYQQALGLGLQFLLWYDEGEERNRGNFPPRFSGRQFPNYSSELNVNALELEDSALYLCASSPGFGTGELFFGEGSRLTVL.

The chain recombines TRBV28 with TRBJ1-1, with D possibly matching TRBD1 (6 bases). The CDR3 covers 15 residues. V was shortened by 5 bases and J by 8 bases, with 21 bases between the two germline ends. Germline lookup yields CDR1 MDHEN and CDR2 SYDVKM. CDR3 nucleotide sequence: TGTGCCAGCAGTCATATGGGGGGTGATGACAGGGAAGCTTTCTTT. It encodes CASSHMGGDDREAFF.